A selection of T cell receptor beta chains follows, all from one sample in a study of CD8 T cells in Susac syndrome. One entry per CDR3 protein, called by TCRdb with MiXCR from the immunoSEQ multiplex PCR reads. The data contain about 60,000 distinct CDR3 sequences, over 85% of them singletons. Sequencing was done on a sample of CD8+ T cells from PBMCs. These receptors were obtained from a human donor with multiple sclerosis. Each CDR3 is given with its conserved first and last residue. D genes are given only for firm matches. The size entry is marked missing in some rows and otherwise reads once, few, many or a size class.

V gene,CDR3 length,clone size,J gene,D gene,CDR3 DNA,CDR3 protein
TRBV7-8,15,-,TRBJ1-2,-,TGTGCCAGCAGCCCGGCACAGGGTTCTAACTATGGCTACACCTTC,CASSPAQGSNYGYTF
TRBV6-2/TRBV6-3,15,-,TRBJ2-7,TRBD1,TGTGCCAGCATCCCGGCGGGACAGGGAGCCTACGAGCAGTACTTC,CASIPAGQGAYEQYF
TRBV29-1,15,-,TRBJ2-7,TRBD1,TGCAGCGTTGAAGGGGGACAGGGGGCGGCGGACGAGCAGTACTTC,CSVEGGQGAADEQYF
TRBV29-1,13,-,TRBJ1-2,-,TGCAGCGTTGTAGGGGAGTATCGGTATGGCTACACCTTC,CSVVGEYRYGYTF
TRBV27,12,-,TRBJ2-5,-,TGTGCCAGCGGCCTAGGGGCTCGGACCCAGTACTTC,CASGLGARTQYF
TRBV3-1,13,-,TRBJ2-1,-,TGTGCCAGCAGCCCGAGGACCGGTCTGGAGCAGTTCTTC,CASSPRTGLEQFF
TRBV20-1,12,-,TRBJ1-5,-,TGCAGTGCTAGAGGGTGGCAGCAGCCCCAGCATTTT,CSARGWQQPQHF
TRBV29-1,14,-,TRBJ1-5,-,TGCAGCGTAGTCATAGGGGAAAGCAATCAGCCCCAGCATTTT,CSVVIGESNQPQHF
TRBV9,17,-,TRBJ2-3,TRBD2,TGTGCCAGCAGCTCAGACGGACTCAGCGGGAGGGGGCCTACGCAGTATTTT,CASSSDGLSGRGPTQYF
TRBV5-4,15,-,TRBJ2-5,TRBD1,TGTGCCAGCAGCGGGCGGACAGGGCACCAAGAGACCCAGTACTTC,CASSGRTGHQETQYF
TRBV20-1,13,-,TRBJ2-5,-,TGCAGTGCTAGAGCACAGGCCCAAGAGACCCAGTACTTC,CSARAQAQETQYF
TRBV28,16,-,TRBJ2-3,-,TGTGCCAGCAGTTTTATACAGCACACCGGCACAGATACGCAGTATTTT,CASSFIQHTGTDTQYF
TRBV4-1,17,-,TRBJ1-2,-,TGCGCCAGCAGCCAAGACCGAGGTGACGATCTGCCCTATGGCTACACCTTC,CASSQDRGDDLPYGYTF
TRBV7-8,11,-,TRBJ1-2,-,TGTGCCAGCAGCCCAGTTTATGGCTACACCTTC,CASSPVYGYTF
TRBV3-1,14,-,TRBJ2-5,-,TGTGCCAGCAGGCAAAGGGACTTCCAAGAGACCCAGTACTTC,CASRQRDFQETQYF
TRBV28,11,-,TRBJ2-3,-,TGTGCCAGCTTTTTTTCCGATACGCAGTATTTT,CASFFSDTQYF
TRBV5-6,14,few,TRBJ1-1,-,TGTGCCAGCAGCTTGTCAATGATGCTAATTGAAGCTTTCTTT,CASSLSMMLIEAFF
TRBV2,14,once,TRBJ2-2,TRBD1,TGTGCCAGCAGCGGAAACAGGGGAGCCGGGGAGCTGTTTTTT,CASSGNRGAGELFF
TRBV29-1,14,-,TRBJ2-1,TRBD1,TGCAGCGTGACCGGGACAGGGGGTTACAATGAGCAGTTCTTC,CSVTGTGGYNEQFF
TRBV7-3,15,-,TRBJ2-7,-,TGTGCCAGCAGCTTGTGGCAGGGGCACTCCTACGAGCAGTACTTC,CASSLWQGHSYEQYF
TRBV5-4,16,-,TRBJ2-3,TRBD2,TGTGCCAGCAGCGCCGGACTAGCGGGGAGCACAGATACGCAGTATTTT,CASSAGLAGSTDTQYF
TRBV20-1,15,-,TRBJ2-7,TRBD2,TGCAGTGCTAAACCACGGACTAGCGGGAGGGTTGAGGAGTACTTC,CSAKPRTSGRVEEYF